The rows below give T cell receptor beta chains drawn from one sample of a study of cytomegalovirus exposure and HLA in healthy donors. Profiling relied on immunoSEQ multiplex PCR, and the TCRdb table lists in-frame clones only, not all of them. The data hold over 85,000 clones, with 81% observed a single time. Sequencing input: PBMCs. These receptors were taken from a man aged 35-49 years in good health and CMV-seropositive. Each CDR3 is given with its conserved first and last residue. The D gene is left open where the match is weak. Size is omitted from some rows. Given values are once, few, many or a class for expanded clones.

d_call j_call v_call cdr3_length clone_size cdr3_aa cdr3_nt
- TRBJ2-1 TRBV7-6 13 - CASSYRGGDEQFF TGTGCCAGCAGCTACAGGGGAGGTGATGAGCAGTTCTTC
TRBD1 TRBJ2-5 TRBV18 14 few CASSPPGGSETQYF TGTGCCAGCTCACCACCAGGGGGCTCGGAGACCCAGTACTTC
- TRBJ1-5 TRBV7-2 17 - CASSLDPRLVSNQPQHF TGTGCCAGCAGCTTAGATCCCAGGCTGGTGAGCAATCAGCCCCAGCATTTT
- TRBJ1-2 TRBV15 16 - CATSRDPRIANYGYTF TGTGCCACCAGCAGAGATCCGAGGATTGCTAACTATGGCTACACCTTC
- TRBJ1-1 TRBV18 14 - CASSPSFGGTEAFF TGTGCCAGCTCACCCTCTTTCGGGGGGACTGAAGCTTTCTTT
TRBD1 TRBJ2-7 TRBV7-9 13 - CASLGDRHYEQYF TGTGCCAGCTTAGGGGACAGGCACTACGAGCAGTACTTC
TRBD1 TRBJ2-7 TRBV27 16 - CASSSLTGTGSYEQYF TGTGCCAGCAGTTCTCTTACCGGGACAGGGAGCTACGAGCAGTACTTC
- TRBJ2-3 TRBV5-1 13 few CASSLGTADTQYF TGCGCCAGCAGCCTGGGGACTGCAGATACGCAGTATTTT
TRBD1 TRBJ2-1 TRBV5-6 13 once CASSRHRGNEQFF TGTGCCAGCAGCCGCCACAGGGGCAATGAGCAGTTCTTC
TRBD2 TRBJ2-2 TRBV9 18 - CASSVNSGTSGWTGELFF TGTGCCAGCAGCGTAAACTCCGGGACTAGCGGTTGGACCGGGGAGCTGTTTTTT
TRBD1 TRBJ1-2 TRBV19 14 once CASTPETGNYGYTF TGTGCCAGTACTCCCGAGACAGGGAACTATGGCTACACCTTC
- TRBJ1-1 TRBV5-5 12 once CASSLWGDEAFF TGTGCCAGCAGCTTGTGGGGGGATGAAGCTTTCTTT
TRBD1 TRBJ1-6 TRBV15 14 - CATSSGQGRSPLHF TGTGCCACCAGCAGTGGACAGGGGAGATCACCCCTCCACTTT
TRBD2 TRBJ2-7 TRBV4-2 15 - CASSPHSGSPYEQYF TGTGCCAGCAGCCCACACAGCGGGAGCCCCTACGAGCAGTACTTC
- TRBJ1-1 TRBV18 15 - CASSLMNTGFTEAFF TGTGCCAGCTCACTCATGAATACAGGGTTCACTGAAGCTTTCTTT
TRBD1 TRBJ1-2 TRBV7-2 13 few CASSLGQGYGYTF TGTGCCAGCAGCCTGGGACAGGGGTATGGCTACACCTTC
TRBD1 TRBJ1-3 TRBV19 14 - CATAGQGAGNTIYF TGTGCCACCGCGGGACAGGGAGCTGGAAACACCATATATTTT
- TRBJ1-2 TRBV9 15 - CASSVSIQGDYGYTF TGTGCCAGCAGCGTATCCATACAGGGAGACTATGGCTACACCTTC
TRBD1 TRBJ1-5 TRBV10-3 14 - CAISRTGSNQPQHF TGTGCCATCAGTAGGACAGGAAGCAATCAGCCCCAGCATTTT
TRBD1 TRBJ2-7 TRBV5-1 17 few CASSPNTDRGQSYEQYF TGCGCCAGCAGCCCCAATACCGACAGGGGGCAATCCTACGAGCAGTACTTC
- TRBJ1-1 TRBV6-1 14 few CASSEGQMNTEAFF TGTGCCAGCAGTGAAGGTCAGATGAACACTGAAGCTTTCTTT
- TRBJ1-1 TRBV28 12 - CASSSGRFWAFF TGTGCCAGCAGCTCAGGGAGGTTTTGGGCTTTCTTT
TRBD1 TRBJ2-1 TRBV20-1 11 once CSARTGGTQFF TGCAGTGCTAGGACAGGGGGTACCCAGTTCTTC